This TCR beta chain was sequenced in a study of cytomegalovirus exposure and HLA in healthy donors. Notes on this clone: Its specificity is not known.

PCR primers comprised 60 Vbeta and 13 Jbeta primers. The method was immunoSEQ multiplex PCR; TCRdb's version includes in-frame clones alone and lacks a portion of them. The sample includes around 100,000 clones, less than 80% of them seen just once. Trimming pared 1 base from V and 5 bases from J, leaving 14 bases between. The CDR3 has 15 residues. Germline V CDR1 and CDR2: SGHTA, FQGNSA. Study findings and constraints: The productive fraction for most TCR beta V segments was about 87% or about 30% in an earlier analysis.

V and J are TRBV7-2 and TRBJ2-5, with a possible D match to TRBD2 (5 bases). The sequenced material came from PBMCs. This receptor was identified in a middle-aged man in good health and CMV-seronegative. CDR3 nucleotides: TGTGCCAGCAGCTTAGTGGCGGCTAGCATGGAGACCCAGTACTTC. Amino acids: CASSLVAASMETQYF. Supplemented by reference TRBV7-2 and TRBJ2-5, the full variable domain reads GAGVSQSPSNKVTEKGKDVELRCDPISGHTALYWYRQSLGQGLEFLIYFQGNSAPDKSGLPSDRFSAERTGGSVSTLTIQRTQQEDSAVYLCASSLVAASMETQYFGPGTRLLVL.